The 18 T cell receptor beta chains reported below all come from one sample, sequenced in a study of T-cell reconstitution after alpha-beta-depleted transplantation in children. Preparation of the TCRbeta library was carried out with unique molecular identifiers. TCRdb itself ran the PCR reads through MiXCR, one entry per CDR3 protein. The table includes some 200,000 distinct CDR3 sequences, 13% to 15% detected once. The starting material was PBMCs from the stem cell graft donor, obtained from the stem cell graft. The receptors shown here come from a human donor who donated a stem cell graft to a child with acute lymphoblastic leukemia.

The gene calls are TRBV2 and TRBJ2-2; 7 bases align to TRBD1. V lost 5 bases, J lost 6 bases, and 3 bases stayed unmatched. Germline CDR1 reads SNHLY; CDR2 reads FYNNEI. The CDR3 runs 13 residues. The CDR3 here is CASSRQGSGELFF. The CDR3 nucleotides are TGTGCCAGCAGTCGACAGGGCTCCGGGGAGCTGTTTTTT.

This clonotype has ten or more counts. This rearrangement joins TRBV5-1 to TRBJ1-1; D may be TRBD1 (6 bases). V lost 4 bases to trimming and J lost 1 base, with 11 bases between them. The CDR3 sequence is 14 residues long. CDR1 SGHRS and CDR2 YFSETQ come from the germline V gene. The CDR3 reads CASSEQGTNTEAFF. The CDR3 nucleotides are TGCGCCAGCAGCGAGCAGGGGACGAACACTGAAGCTTTCTTT. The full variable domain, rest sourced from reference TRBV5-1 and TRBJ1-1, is KAGVTQTPRYLIKTRGQQVTLSCSPISGHRSVSWYQQTPGQGLQFLFEYFSETQRNKGNFPGRFSGRQFSNSRSEMNVSTLELGDSALYLCASSEQGTNTEAFFGQGTRLTVV.

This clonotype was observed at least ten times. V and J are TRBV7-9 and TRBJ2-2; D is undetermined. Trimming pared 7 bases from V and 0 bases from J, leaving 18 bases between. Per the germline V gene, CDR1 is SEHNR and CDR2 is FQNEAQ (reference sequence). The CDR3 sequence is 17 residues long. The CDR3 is CASTPAAHGTNTGELFF. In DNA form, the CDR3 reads TGTGCCAGCACCCCCGCGGCACACGGAACGAACACCGGGGAGCTGTTTTTT.

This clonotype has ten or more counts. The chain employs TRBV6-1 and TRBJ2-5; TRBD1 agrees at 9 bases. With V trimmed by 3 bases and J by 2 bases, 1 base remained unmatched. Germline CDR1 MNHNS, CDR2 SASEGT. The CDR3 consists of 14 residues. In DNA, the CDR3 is TGTGCCAGCAGTGAGGACAGGGGACAAGAGACCCAGTACTTC. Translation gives CASSEDRGQETQYF.

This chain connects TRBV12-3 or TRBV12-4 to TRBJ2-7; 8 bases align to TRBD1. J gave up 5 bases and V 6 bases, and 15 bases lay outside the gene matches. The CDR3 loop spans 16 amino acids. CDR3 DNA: TGTGCCAGCAGGGCGGGGTGGCGGGACAGGAGCAACGAGCAGTACTTC. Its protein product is CASRAGWRDRSNEQYF.

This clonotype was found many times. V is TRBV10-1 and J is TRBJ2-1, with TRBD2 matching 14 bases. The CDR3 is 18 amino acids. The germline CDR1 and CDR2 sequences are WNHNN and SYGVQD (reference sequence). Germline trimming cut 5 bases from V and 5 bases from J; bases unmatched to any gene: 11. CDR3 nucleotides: TGCGCCAGCAGTCGACTAGCGGGAGGGCCCCGAACAAACAATGAGCAGTTCTTC. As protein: CASSRLAGGPRTNNEQFF.

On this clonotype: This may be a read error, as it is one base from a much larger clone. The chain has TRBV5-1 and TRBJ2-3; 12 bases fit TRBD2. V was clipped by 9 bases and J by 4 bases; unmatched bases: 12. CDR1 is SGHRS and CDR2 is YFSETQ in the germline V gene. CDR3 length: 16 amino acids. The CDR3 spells CATNPTSGSLADTQYF. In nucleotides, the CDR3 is TGCGCCACCAACCCGACTAGCGGGAGTTTGGCAGATACGCAGTATTTT.

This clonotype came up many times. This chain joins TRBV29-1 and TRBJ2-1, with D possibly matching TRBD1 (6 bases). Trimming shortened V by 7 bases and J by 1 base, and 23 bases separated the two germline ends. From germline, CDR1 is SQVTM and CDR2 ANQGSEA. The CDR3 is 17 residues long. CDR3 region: CSALSPPQGKSYNEQFF. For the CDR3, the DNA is TGCAGCGCCCTCTCCCCCCCACAGGGAAAATCCTACAATGAGCAGTTCTTC.

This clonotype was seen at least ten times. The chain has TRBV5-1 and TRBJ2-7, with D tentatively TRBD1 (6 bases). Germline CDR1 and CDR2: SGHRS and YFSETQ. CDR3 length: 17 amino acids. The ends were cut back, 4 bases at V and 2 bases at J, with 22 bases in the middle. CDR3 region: CASSRATGQRTAYEQYF. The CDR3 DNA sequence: TGCGCCAGCAGCAGAGCTACCGGACAGCGCACCGCCTACGAGCAGTACTTC. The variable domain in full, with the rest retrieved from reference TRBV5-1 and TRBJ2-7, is KAGVTQTPRYLIKTRGQQVTLSCSPISGHRSVSWYQQTPGQGLQFLFEYFSETQRNKGNFPGRFSGRQFSNSRSEMNVSTLELGDSALYLCASSRATGQRTAYEQYFGPGTRLTVT.

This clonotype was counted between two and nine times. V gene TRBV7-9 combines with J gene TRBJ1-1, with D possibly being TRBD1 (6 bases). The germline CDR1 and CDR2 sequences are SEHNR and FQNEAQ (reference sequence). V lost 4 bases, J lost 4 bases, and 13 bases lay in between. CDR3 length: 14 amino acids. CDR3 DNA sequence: TGTGCCAGCAGCTCGACTGTGGGGGCCACTGAAGCTTTCTTT. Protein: CASSSTVGATEAFF.

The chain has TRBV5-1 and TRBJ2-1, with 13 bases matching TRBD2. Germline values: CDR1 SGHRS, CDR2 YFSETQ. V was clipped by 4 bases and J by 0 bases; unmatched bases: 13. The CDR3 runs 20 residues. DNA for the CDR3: TGCGCCAGCAGCCCTAACCCACTTGGACTAGCGGGAGACTCCTACAATGAGCAGTTCTTC. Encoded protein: CASSPNPLGLAGDSYNEQFF.

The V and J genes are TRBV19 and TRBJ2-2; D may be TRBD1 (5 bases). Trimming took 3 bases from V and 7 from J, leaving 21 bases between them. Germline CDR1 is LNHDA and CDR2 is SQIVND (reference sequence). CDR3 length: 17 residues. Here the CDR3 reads CASSMMGLLGVIGELFF. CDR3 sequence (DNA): TGTGCCAGTAGTATGATGGGGCTCCTTGGCGTCATCGGGGAGCTGTTTTTT.

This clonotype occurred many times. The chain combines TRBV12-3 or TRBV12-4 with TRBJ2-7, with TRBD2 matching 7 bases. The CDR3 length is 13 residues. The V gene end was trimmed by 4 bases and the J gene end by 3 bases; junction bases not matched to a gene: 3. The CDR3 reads CASSSGGSYEQYF. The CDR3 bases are TGTGCCAGCAGTTCGGGGGGAAGCTACGAGCAGTACTTC.

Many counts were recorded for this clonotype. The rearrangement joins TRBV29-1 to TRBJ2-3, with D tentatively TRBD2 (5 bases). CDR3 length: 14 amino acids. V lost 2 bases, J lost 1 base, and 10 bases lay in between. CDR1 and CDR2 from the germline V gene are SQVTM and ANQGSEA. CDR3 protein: CSVEFGSGTDTQYF. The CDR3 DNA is TGCAGCGTTGAATTTGGTAGCGGCACAGATACGCAGTATTTT.

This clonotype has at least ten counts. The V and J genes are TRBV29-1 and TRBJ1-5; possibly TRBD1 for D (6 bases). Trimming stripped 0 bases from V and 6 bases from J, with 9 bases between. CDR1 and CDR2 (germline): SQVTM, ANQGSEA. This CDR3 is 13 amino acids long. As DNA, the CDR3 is TGCAGCGTTGAAGAGGTCAGGGGTCAGCCCCAGCATTTT. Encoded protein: CSVEEVRGQPQHF.

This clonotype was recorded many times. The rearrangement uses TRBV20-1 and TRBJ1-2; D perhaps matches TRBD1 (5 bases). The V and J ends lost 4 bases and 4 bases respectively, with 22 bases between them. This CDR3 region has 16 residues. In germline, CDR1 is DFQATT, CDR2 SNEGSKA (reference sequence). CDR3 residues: CSAKDVAGPAPYGYTF. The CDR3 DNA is TGCAGTGCTAAGGATGTTGCAGGGCCTGCTCCCTATGGCTACACCTTC.

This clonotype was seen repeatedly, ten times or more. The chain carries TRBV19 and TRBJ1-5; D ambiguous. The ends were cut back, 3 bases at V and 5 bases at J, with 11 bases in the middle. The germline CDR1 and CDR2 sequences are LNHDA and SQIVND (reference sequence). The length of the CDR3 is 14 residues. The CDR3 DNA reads TGTGCCAGTAGTATCAGAGGCACTTATCAGCCCCAGCATTTT. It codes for CASSIRGTYQPQHF.

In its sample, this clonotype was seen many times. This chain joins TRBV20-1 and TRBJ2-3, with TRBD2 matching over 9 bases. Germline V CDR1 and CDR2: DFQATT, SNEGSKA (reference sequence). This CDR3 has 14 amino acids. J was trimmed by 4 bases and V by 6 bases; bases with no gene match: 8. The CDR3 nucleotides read TGCAGTGCCCTGAAGCGGGAGGACGCAGATACGCAGTATTTT. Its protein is CSALKREDADTQYF.